The 13 T cell receptor beta chains below were found in one sample sequenced in a study of ipilimumab plus nivolumab after autologous stem cell transplantation. TCRdb's copy holds only in-frame clones and misses some; the assay was immunoSEQ multiplex PCR. The sample yields around 20,000 clones, 70% to 85% seen once. The source material was PBMCs, sampled in a trial of ipilimumab plus nivolumab as post-transplant consolidation. These receptors were obtained from a male donor with diffuse large B-cell lymphoma.

The chain links TRBV13 to TRBJ2-3, with D perhaps TRBD1 (5 bases). The germline V and J ends were trimmed by 1 base and 0 bases, with 17 bases remaining between them. Germline V gene sequence: CDR1 PRHDT, CDR2 FYEKMQ (reference sequence). This CDR3 is 18 amino acids long. The CDR3 here is CASSLEGSELSSTDTQYF. The CDR3 nucleotides are TGTGCCAGCAGCTTAGAGGGGTCGGAACTCTCTAGCACAGATACGCAGTATTTT.

This clone was recorded only once. V gene TRBV19 combines with J gene TRBJ2-1; maybe TRBD2 (7 bases). The CDR3 has 15 amino acids. Trimming left V 9 bases short and J 2 bases short, with 17 bases between. Germline V gene data show CDR1 as LNHDA and CDR2 as SQIVND (reference sequence). CDR3 region: CARNFGGGPYNEQFF. In nucleotides, the CDR3 is TGTGCCAGAAATTTTGGGGGGGGGCCCTACAATGAGCAGTTCTTC.

The chain employs TRBV28 and TRBJ2-2; D is ambiguous. The ends were cut back, 8 bases at V and 4 bases at J, with 11 bases in the middle. Germline CDR1 MDHEN, CDR2 SYDVKM. This CDR3 comprises 13 residues. The CDR3 reads CASVSYITGELFF. The CDR3 DNA reads TGTGCCAGCGTATCTTATATCACCGGGGAGCTGTTTTTT.

The chain uses TRBV5-1 and TRBJ1-4; 7 bases line up with TRBD1. The CDR3 totals 14 residues. Germline V gene lookup returns CDR1 SGHRS and CDR2 YFSETQ. Trimming removed 6 bases from V and 8 bases from J; junction bases left unmatched: 10. The CDR3 DNA reads TGCGCCAGCACGTCGGGCACAGGGGTAGAAAAACTGTTTTTT. This codes for CASTSGTGVEKLFF.

This clone was counted a single time. At one end, the junction sequence differs from germline, possibly due to a read error. The V gene is TRBV7-7, the J gene TRBJ1-1; D perhaps matches TRBD1 (5 bases). The CDR3 totals 13 residues. Germline CDR1 SSHAT, CDR2 FNYEAQ (reference sequence). The CDR3 coding sequence is TGTGCTAGCAGCGAGAGATGGGGGACTGAAGCTTTCTTT. It codes for CASSERWGTEAFF.

CDR3 coding DNA: TGTGCCAGCAGCCAAGCGGTGGGGGGCAACACTGAAGCTTTCTTT. Protein: CASSQAVGGNTEAFF. The J gene is TRBJ1-1, the V gene TRBV7-6, with D maybe TRBD1 (6 bases). The germline V gene has CDR1 SGHVS and CDR2 FNYEAQ. Trimming removed 5 bases from V and 2 bases from J, with 15 bases in between. This CDR3 has 15 amino acids. The whole variable domain, filled in from reference TRBV7-6 and TRBJ1-1, reads GAGVSQSPRYKVTKRGQDVALRCDPISGHVSLYWYRQALGQGPEFLTYFNYEAQQDKSGLPNDRFSAERPEGSISTLTIQRTEQRDSAMYRCASSQAVGGNTEAFFGQGTRLTVV.

This clone turned up a few times. This rearrangement joins TRBV15 to TRBJ1-6; D not certain. This CDR3 is built from 13 residues. CDR1 is LNHNV, CDR2 YYDKDF, per germline (reference sequence). The V end was cut by 3 bases, the J end by 11 bases, with 11 bases between. DNA for the CDR3: TGTGCCACCAGCAGTCCTGACCGGACACCCCTCCACTTT. Encoded protein: CATSSPDRTPLHF.

The chain combines TRBV5-1 with TRBJ2-2; 10 bases line up with TRBD1. The trim removed 1 base at V and 1 base at J, leaving 4 bases unmatched. The CDR3 spans 17 residues. The germline CDR1 and CDR2 sequences are SGHRS and YFSETQ. This CDR3 reads CASSLTRTGGNTGELFF. CDR3 in DNA: TGCGCCAGCAGCTTGACAAGGACAGGGGGGAACACCGGGGAGCTGTTTTTT.

The rearrangement uses TRBV28 and TRBJ1-2; D might be TRBD1 (6 bases). Trimming cost V 3 bases and J 6 bases, with 23 bases left between them. Looked up from germline, CDR1 is MDHEN and CDR2 is SYDVKM. This CDR3 spans 17 amino acids. CDR3 nucleotides: TGTGCCAGCAGTTTCGGACGCACCTACAGGGCCAAGCATGGCTACACCTTC. Protein product: CASSFGRTYRAKHGYTF.

CDR3: CASRRSGLGGEQYF. The DNA for the CDR3 is TGTGCCAGCAGGCGATCGGGACTAGGGGGCGAGCAGTACTTC. The gene calls are TRBV11-1 and TRBJ2-7; 8 bases are a match to TRBD2. The CDR3 contains 14 residues. CDR1 is SGHAT and CDR2 is FQDESV in the germline V gene (reference sequence). Germline trimming cut 6 bases from V and 6 bases from J; bases unmatched to any gene: 10.

This clone was seen a single time. The V call is TRBV9, the J call TRBJ2-3, with TRBD1 identical over 7 bases. The V segment lost 3 bases and the J segment 2 bases; nucleotides outside the gene matches: 6. There are 15 residues in the CDR3. The germline gives CDR1 SGDLS, CDR2 YYNGEE. The CDR3 DNA is TGTGCCAGCAGCGCCGGGACAGAGCACACAGATACGCAGTATTTT. This translates into CASSAGTEHTDTQYF.

In its sample, this clone ranks as medium-sized (0.01 to 0.1%). The chain joins TRBV14 to TRBJ1-2, with unresolved D. V lost 0 bases and J lost 1, with 6 bases in between. The CDR3 is 14 residues long. The germline CDR1 and CDR2 sequences are SGHDN and FVKESK. CDR3 in amino acids: CASSQEQSNYGYTF. The CDR3 coding sequence is TGTGCCAGCAGCCAAGAGCAGAGTAACTATGGCTACACCTTC. The whole variable domain, filled in from reference TRBV14 and TRBJ1-2, reads EAGVTQFPSHSVIEKGQTVTLRCDPISGHDNLYWYRRVMGKEIKFLLHFVKESKQDESGMPNNRFLAERTGGTYSTLKVQPAELEDSGVYFCASSQEQSNYGYTFGSGTRLTVV.

This clone is medium-sized in the sample. Additional DNA sequences in this sample encode the identical CDR3. V gene TRBV19 combines with J gene TRBJ1-1; no clear D. This CDR3 has 13 amino acids. Germline V gives CDR1 LNHDA, CDR2 SQIVND (reference sequence). Trimming took 3 bases from V and 2 from J, leaving 7 bases between them. For the CDR3, the DNA is TGTGCCAGTAGTATTAACAGTAACACTGAAGCTTTCTTT. This sequence encodes CASSINSNTEAFF.